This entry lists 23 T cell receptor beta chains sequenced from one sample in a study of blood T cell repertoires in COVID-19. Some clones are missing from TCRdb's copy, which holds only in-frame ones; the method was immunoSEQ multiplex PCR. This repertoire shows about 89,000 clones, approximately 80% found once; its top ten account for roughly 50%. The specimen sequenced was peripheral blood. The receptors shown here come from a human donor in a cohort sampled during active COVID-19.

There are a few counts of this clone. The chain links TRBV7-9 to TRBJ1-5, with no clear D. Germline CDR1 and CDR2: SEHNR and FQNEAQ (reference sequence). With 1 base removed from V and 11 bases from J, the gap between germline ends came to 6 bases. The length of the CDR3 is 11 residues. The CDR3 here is CASSLGGTQHF. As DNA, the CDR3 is TGTGCCAGCAGCTTAGGTGGCACCCAGCATTTT. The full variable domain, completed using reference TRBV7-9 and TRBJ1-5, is DTGVSQNPRHKITKRGQNVTFRCDPISEHNRLYWYRQTLGQGPEFLTYFQNEAQLEKSRLLSDRFSAERPKGSFSTLEIQRTEQGDSAMYLCASSLGGTQHFGDGTRLSIL.

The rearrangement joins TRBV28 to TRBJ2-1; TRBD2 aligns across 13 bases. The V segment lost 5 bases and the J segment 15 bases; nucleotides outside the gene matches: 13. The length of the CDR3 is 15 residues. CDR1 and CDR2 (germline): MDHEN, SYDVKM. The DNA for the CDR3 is TGTGCCAGCAGTCCTCCCTGGACTAGCGGGAGAGGTTGGTTCTTC. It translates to CASSPPWTSGRGWFF.

CDR3 sequence reads: CASSQGTSGLVEQYF. CDR3 sequence (DNA): TGCGCCAGCAGCCAAGGGACTAGCGGGTTGGTCGAGCAGTACTTC. The chain uses TRBV4-1 and TRBJ2-7; TRBD2 agrees at 11 bases. Germline V gene sequence: CDR1 MGHRA, CDR2 YSYEKL. V shed 1 base and J 6 bases; nucleotides not matched to a gene: 5. The CDR3 is 15 amino acids.

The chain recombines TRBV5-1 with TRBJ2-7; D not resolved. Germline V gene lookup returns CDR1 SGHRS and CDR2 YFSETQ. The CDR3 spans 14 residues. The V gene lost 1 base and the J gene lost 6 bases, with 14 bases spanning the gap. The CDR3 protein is CASSLLVAGSEQYF. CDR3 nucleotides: TGCGCCAGCAGCTTGTTGGTAGCTGGAAGCGAGCAGTACTTC.

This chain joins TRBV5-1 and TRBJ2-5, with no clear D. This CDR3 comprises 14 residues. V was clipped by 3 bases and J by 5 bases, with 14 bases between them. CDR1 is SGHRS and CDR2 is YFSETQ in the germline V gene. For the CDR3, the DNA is TGCGCCAGCAGCTCCTACACTATTCGGGAGACCCAGTACTTC. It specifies CASSSYTIRETQYF. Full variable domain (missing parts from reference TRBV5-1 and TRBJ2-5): KAGVTQTPRYLIKTRGQQVTLSCSPISGHRSVSWYQQTPGQGLQFLFEYFSETQRNKGNFPGRFSGRQFSNSRSEMNVSTLELGDSALYLCASSSYTIRETQYFGPGTRLLVL.

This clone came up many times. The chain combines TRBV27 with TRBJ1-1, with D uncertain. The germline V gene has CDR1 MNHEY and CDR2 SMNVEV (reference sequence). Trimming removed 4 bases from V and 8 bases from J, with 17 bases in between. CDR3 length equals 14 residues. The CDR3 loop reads CASSSEAPVPEAFF. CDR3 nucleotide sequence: TGTGCCAGCAGTTCAGAGGCCCCGGTCCCGGAAGCTTTCTTT.

CDR3 residues: CASSLDRDIQYF. The DNA for the CDR3 is TGTGCCAGCAGCCTGGACAGGGACATTCAGTACTTC. This chain connects TRBV7-8 to TRBJ2-4; TRBD1 matches 8 bases. The CDR3 is made up of 12 amino acids. After removal of 5 bases from V and 8 bases from J, the junction contained 2 bases not matched to a gene. Looked up from germline, CDR1 is SGHVS and CDR2 is FQNEAQ.

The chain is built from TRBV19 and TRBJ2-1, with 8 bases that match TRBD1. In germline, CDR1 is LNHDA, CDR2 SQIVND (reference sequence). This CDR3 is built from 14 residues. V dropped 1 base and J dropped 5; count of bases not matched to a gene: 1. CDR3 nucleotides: TGTGCCAGTAGTATAGGACAGGGGAACAATGAGCAGTTCTTC. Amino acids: CASSIGQGNNEQFF.

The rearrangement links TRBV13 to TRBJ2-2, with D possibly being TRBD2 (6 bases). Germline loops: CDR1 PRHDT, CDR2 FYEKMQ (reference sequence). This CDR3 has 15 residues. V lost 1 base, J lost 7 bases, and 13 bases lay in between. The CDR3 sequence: CASSLVGQAGGELFF. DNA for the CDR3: TGTGCCAGCAGCTTAGTCGGTCAAGCGGGCGGGGAGCTGTTTTTT.

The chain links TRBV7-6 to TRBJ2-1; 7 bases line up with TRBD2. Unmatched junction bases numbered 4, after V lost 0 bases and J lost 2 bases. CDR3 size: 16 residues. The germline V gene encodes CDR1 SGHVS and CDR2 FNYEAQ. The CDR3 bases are TGTGCCAGCAGCTTAGCGGGGAGGGGCCCCTACAATGAGCAGTTCTTC. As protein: CASSLAGRGPYNEQFF.

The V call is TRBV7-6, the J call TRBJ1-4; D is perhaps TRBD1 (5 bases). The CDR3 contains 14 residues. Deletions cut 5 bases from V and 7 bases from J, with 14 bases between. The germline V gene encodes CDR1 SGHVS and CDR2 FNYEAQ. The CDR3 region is CASSPDLGGEKLFF. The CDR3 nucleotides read TGTGCCAGCAGCCCCGACCTGGGGGGTGAAAAACTGTTTTTT.

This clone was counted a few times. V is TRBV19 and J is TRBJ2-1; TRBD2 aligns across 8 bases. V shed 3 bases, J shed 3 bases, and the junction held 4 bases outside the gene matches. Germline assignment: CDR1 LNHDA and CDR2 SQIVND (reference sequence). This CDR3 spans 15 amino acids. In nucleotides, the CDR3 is TGTGCCAGTAGTATGCGGACTAGCAGCTACAATGAGCAGTTCTTC. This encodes CASSMRTSSYNEQFF.

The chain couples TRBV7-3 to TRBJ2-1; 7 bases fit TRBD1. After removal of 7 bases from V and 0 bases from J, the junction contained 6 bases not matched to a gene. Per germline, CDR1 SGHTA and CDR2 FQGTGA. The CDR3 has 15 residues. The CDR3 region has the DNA TGTGCCAGCAAATCCACAGGGGTCTCCTACAATGAGCAGTTCTTC. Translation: CASKSTGVSYNEQFF.

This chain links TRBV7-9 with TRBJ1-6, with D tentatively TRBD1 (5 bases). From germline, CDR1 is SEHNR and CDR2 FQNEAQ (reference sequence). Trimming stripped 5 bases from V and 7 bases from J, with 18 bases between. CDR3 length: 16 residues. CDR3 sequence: CASSRGRQGPNSPLHF. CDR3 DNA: TGTGCCAGCAGCCGCGGACGGCAGGGCCCCAATTCACCCCTCCACTTT. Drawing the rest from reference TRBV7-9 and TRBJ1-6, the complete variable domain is DTGVSQNPRHKITKRGQNVTFRCDPISEHNRLYWYRQTLGQGPEFLTYFQNEAQLEKSRLLSDRFSAERPKGSFSTLEIQRTEQGDSAMYLCASSRGRQGPNSPLHFGNGTRLTVT.

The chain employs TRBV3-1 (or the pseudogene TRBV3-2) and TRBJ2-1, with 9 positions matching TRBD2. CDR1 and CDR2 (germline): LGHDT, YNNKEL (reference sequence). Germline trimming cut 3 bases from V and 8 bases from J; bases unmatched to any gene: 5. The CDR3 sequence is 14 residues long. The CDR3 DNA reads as TGTGCCAGCAGCCAGGCTAGCGGGAACGATGAGCAGTTCTTC. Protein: CASSQASGNDEQFF.

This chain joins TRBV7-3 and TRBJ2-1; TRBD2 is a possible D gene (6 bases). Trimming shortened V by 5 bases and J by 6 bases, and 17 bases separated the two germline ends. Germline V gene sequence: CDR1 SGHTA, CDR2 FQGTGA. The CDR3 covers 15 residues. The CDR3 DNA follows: TGTGCCAGCAGCCCGACCCGGGGGACCAGCAATGAGCAGTTCTTC. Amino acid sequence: CASSPTRGTSNEQFF. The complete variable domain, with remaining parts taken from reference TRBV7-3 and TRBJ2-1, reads GAGVSQTPSNKVTEKGKYVELRCDPISGHTALYWYRQSLGQGPEFLIYFQGTGAADDSGLPNDRFFAVRPEGSVSTLKIQRTERGDSAVYLCASSPTRGTSNEQFFGPGTRLTVL.

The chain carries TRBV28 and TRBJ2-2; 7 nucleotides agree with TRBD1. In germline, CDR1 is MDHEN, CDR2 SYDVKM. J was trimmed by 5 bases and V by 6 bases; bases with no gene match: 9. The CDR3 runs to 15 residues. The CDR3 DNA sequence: TGTGCCAGCAGAACCCCGGGACAGCTGACCGGGGAGCTGTTTTTT. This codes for CASRTPGQLTGELFF.

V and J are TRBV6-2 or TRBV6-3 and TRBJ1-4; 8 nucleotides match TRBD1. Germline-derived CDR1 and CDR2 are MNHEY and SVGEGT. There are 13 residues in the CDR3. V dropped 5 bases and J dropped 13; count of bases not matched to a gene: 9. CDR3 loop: CASSRSRDRLLFF. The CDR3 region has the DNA TGTGCCAGCAGTCGGTCCCGGGACAGGTTACTGTTTTTT.

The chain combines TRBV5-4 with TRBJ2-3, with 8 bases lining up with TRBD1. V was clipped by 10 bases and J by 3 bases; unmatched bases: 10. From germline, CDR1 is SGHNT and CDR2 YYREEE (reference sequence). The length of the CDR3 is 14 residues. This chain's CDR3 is CAAARQGWTDTQYF. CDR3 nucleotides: TGTGCCGCCGCCAGACAGGGGTGGACAGATACGCAGTATTTT.

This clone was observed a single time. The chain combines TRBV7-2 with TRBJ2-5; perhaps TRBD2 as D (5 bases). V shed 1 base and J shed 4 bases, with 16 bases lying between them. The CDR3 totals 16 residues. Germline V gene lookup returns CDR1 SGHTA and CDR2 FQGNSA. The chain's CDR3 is CASSLDPGMLGETQYF. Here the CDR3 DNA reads TGTGCCAGCAGCTTAGATCCGGGGATGTTGGGAGAGACCCAGTACTTC. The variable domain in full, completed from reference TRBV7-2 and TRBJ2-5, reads GAGVSQSPSNKVTEKGKDVELRCDPISGHTALYWYRQSLGQGLEFLIYFQGNSAPDKSGLPSDRFSAERTGGSVSTLTIQRTQQEDSAVYLCASSLDPGMLGETQYFGPGTRLLVL.

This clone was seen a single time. The CDR3 sequence: CASSLVAGLAPYEQYF. The CDR3 DNA is TGTGCCAGCAGCTTAGTGGCTGGACTAGCGCCCTACGAGCAGTACTTC. This chain uses TRBV7-2 with TRBJ2-7; 9 bases fit TRBD2. The germline V gene has CDR1 SGHTA and CDR2 FQGNSA. Trimming at V came to 1 base and at J to 2 bases, leaving 6 bases not matched to a gene. The CDR3 extends over 16 amino acids.

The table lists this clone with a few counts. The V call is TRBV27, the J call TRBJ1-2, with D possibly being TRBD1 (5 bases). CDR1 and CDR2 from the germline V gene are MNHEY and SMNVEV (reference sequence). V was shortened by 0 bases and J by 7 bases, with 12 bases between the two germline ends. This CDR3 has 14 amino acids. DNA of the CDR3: TGTGCCAGCAGTTTATCACTGGGGCAAGGTGGCTACACCTTC. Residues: CASSLSLGQGGYTF.

The CDR3 reads CASSLFSGEGPYEQYF. The CDR3 DNA is TGTGCCAGCAGCCTGTTTTCGGGGGAGGGCCCCTACGAGCAGTACTTC. The chain carries TRBV6-2 or TRBV6-3 and TRBJ2-7; 7 bases map to TRBD2. V was pared by 6 bases and J by 2 bases, with 13 bases of the junction left unmatched. The V gene's germline CDR1 is MNHEY and CDR2 SVGEGT. This CDR3 is 16 amino acids long.